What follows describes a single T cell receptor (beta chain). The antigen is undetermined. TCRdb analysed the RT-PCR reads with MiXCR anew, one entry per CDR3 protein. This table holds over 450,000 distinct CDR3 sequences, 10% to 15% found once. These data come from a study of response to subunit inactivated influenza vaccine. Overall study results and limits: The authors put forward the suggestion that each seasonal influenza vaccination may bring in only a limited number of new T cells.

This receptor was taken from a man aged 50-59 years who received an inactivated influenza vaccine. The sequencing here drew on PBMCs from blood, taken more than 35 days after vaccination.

CDR3 DNA sequence: TGCGCCAGCAGCCAAGATCGGGGGGTACGGGAGACCCAGTACTTC. Translating gives CASSQDRGVRETQYF. The J gene is TRBJ2-5, the V gene TRBV4-1; 7 bases are a match to TRBD2. After removal of 0 bases from V and 5 bases from J, the junction contained 6 bases not matched to a gene. This CDR3 is built from 15 residues. Germline V gives CDR1 MGHRA, CDR2 YSYEKL.